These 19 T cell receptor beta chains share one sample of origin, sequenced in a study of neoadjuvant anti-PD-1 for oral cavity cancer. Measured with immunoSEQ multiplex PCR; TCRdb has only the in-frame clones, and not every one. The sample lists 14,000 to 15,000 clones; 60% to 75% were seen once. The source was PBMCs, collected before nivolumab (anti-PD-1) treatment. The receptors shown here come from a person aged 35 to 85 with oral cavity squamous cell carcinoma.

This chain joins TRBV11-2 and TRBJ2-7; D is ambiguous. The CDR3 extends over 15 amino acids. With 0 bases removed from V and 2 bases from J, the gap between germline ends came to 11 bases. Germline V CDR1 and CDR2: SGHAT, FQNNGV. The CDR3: CASSLEFDGTYEQYF. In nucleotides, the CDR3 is TGTGCCAGCAGCTTAGAATTTGACGGAACCTACGAGCAGTACTTC.

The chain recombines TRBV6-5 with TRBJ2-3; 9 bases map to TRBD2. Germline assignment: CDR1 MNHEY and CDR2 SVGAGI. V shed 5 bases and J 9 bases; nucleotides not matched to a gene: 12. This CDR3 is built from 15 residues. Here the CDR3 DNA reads TGTGCCAGCAGTGGGGGACTAGCCGTGGTAATGACGCAGTATTTT. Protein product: CASSGGLAVVMTQYF.

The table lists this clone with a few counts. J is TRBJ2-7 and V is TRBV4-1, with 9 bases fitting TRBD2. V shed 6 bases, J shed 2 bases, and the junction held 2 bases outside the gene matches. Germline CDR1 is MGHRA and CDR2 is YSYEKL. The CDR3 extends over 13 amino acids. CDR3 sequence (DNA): TGCGCCAGCAGGGGACTAGCAGCCTACGAGCAGTACTTC. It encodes CASRGLAAYEQYF.

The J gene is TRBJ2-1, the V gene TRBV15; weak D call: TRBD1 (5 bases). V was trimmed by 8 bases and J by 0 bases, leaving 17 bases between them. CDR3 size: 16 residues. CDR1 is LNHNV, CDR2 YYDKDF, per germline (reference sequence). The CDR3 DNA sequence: TGTGCCACCCAGGGCCCCCCAAGTTTCTCCTACAATGAGCAGTTCTTC. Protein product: CATQGPPSFSYNEQFF.

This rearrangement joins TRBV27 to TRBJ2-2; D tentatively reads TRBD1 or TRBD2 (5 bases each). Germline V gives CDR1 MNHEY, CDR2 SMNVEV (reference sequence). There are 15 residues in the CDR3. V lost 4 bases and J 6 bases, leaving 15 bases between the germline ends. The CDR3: CASSWDLLGAGELFF. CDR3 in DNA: TGTGCCAGCAGTTGGGACCTTCTGGGCGCCGGGGAGCTGTTTTTT.

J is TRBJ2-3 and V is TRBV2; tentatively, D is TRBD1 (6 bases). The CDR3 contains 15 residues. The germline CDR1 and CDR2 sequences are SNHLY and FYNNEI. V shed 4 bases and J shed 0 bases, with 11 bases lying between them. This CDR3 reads CASSGVDRSTDTQYF. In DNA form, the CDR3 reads TGTGCCAGCAGTGGAGTGGACAGAAGCACAGATACGCAGTATTTT.

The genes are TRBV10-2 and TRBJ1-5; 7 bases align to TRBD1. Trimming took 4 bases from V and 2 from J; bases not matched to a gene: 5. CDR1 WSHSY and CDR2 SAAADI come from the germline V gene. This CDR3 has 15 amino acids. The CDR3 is CASSVTGIGNQPQHF. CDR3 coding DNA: TGCGCCAGCAGTGTGACAGGGATAGGCAATCAGCCCCAGCATTTT.

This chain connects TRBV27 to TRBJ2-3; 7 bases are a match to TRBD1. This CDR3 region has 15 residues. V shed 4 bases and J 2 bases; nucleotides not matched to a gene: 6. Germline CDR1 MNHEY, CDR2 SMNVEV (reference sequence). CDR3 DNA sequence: TGTGCCAGCAGTTGGGGACAGACTTACACAGATACGCAGTATTTT. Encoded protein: CASSWGQTYTDTQYF.

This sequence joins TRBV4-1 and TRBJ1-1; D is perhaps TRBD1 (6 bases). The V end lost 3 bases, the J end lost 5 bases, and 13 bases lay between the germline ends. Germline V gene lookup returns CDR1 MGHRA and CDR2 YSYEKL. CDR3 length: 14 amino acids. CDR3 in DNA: TGCGCCAGCAGCCAGTTGACAGGCGGGACTGAAGCTTTCTTT. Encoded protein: CASSQLTGGTEAFF.

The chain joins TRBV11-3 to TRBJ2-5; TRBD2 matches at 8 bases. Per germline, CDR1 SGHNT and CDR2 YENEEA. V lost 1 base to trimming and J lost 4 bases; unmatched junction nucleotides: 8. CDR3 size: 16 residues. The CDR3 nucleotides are TGTGCCAGCAGCTTAGGTCGGACTAGCTTGGGAGAGACCCAGTACTTC. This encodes CASSLGRTSLGETQYF.

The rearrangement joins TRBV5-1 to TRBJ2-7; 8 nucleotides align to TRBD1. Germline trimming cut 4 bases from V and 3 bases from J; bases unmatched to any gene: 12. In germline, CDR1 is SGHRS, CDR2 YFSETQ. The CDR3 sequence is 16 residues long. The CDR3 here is CASSPTGPGQGYEQYF. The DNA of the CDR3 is TGCGCCAGCAGCCCGACGGGTCCAGGACAGGGCTACGAGCAGTACTTC.

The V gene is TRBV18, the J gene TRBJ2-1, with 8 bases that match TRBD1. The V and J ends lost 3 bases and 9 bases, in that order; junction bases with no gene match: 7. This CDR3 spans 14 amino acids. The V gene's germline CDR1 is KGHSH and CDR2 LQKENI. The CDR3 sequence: CASSPPGGMSEQFF. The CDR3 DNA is TGTGCCAGCTCACCGCCAGGGGGCATGAGTGAGCAGTTCTTC.

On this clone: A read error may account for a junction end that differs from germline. CDR3 sequence: CASSDSGTVASLLHF. The CDR3 nucleotides read TGTGCCAGCAGCGACTCAGGGACAGTCGCCTCACTCCTCCACTTT. The V and J genes are TRBV11-2 and TRBJ1-6; TRBD1 agrees at 7 bases. The CDR3 is made up of 15 amino acids. Germline-derived CDR1 and CDR2 are SGHAT and FQNNGV.

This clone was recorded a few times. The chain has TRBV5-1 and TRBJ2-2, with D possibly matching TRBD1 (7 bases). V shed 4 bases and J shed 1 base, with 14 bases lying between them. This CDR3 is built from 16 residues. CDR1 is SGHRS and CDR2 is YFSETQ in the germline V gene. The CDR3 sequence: CASSTNQGGNTGELFF. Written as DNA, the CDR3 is TGCGCCAGCAGCACAAACCAGGGGGGGAACACCGGGGAGCTGTTTTTT.

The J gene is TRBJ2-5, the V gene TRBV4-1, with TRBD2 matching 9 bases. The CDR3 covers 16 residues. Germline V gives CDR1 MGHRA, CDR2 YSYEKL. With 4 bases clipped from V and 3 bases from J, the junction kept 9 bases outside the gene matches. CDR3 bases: TGCGCCAGCAGCCCCTCCGGGAGCGGGGGGAAAGAGACCCAGTACTTC. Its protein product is CASSPSGSGGKETQYF.

CDR3 protein: CASRGNGANEKLFF. In nucleotides, the CDR3 is TGTGCCAGCAGGGGTAACGGCGCTAATGAAAAACTGTTTTTT. The V and J genes are TRBV27 and TRBJ1-4, with D unresolved. The CDR3 totals 14 residues. Germline values: CDR1 MNHEY, CDR2 SMNVEV (reference sequence). V dropped 6 bases and J dropped 3 bases, with 11 bases sitting between them.

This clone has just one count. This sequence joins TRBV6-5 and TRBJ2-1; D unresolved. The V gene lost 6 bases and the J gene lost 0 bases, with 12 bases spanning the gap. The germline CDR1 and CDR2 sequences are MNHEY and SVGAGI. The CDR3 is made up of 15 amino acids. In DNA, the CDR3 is TGTGCCAGCAGGTTGACGTTTTTCTCCTACAATGAGCAGTTCTTC. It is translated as CASRLTFFSYNEQFF.

Here the CDR3 reads CAWSNHPFTSGVVHADTQYF. CDR3 in DNA: TGTGCCTGGAGTAACCACCCTTTTACTAGCGGGGTGGTTCATGCAGATACGCAGTATTTT. The rearrangement uses TRBV30 and TRBJ2-3, with 10 bases identical to TRBD2. V lost 2 bases, J lost 4 bases, and 21 bases stayed unmatched. Germline V gene sequence: CDR1 GTSNPN, CDR2 SVGIG (reference sequence). The CDR3 is 20 amino acids.

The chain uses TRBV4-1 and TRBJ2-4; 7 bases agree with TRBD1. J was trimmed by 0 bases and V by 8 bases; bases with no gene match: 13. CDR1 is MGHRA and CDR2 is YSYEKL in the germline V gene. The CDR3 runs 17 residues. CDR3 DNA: TGCGCCAGCGGATTTACAGGGGCTACGATAGCCAAAAACATTCAGTACTTC. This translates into CASGFTGATIAKNIQYF.